The clone carrying this TCR beta chain came up once. Per the original methods: The authors estimated nucleated cell counts from reference gene primer amplification. Sequencing used immunoSEQ multiplex PCR; TCRdb keeps in-frame clones, though not all of them. V, J and clone size reflect that table, while D and trimming were determined from the DNA. Of 160,000 or so clones in the sample, around 84% are singletons; the top ten hold around 15%. Germline V gene lookup returns CDR1 WSHSY and CDR2 SAAADI. The CDR3 consists of 15 residues. V dropped 4 bases and J dropped 5; count of bases not matched to a gene: 5. This record comes from a study of blood T cell repertoires in COVID-19. Across the whole study: T cells, B-cell-depleted T cells, or PBMCs provided the cDNA or gDNA that served as material.

The sequence came from a man aged 50 or older who had recovered from COVID-19. V is TRBV10-2 and J is TRBJ1-4, with 9 bases identical to TRBD1. What was sequenced was PBMCs or T cells enriched from blood (not recorded which). The CDR3 region has the DNA TGCGCCAGCAGTGGGTTAGGGACAGGGAATGAAAAACTGTTTTTT. Residues: CASSGLGTGNEKLFF.